Below, 13 T cell receptor beta chains from the same sample are listed, as sequenced in a study of cytomegalovirus exposure and HLA in healthy donors (dated by TCRdb to the late 2010s). Library construction relied on the immunoSEQ multiplex PCR assay. For the multiplex PCR, a mixture combining 60 forward primers for TCR Vbeta segments and 13 reverse primers for TCR Jbeta segments was used. Here the immuneACCESS table is served through TCRdb, limited to in-frame sequences with V and J called. Missing clones are a known gap in these copies; in checked studies unresolved V genes cover under half, and the rest lacks a known reason. The sample contains 150,000 to 200,000 clones, 65% to 80% of them found a single time. The top ten constitute 2% to 3% of the sample. The sequenced material came from PBMCs. These receptors came from a woman in her thirties or forties in good health and CMV-seropositive.

This chain joins TRBV6-5 and TRBJ2-7; 9 nucleotides align to TRBD1. V dropped 0 bases and J dropped 1; count of bases not matched to a gene: 4. The CDR3 has 16 residues. The germline V gene has CDR1 MNHEY and CDR2 SVGAGI. CDR3 nucleotides: TGTGCCAGCAGTTACTCCTCCGGGACAGGGTCCTACGAGCAGTACTTC. This sequence encodes CASSYSSGTGSYEQYF.

The chain is built from TRBV20-1 and TRBJ2-7; D might be TRBD2 (5 bases). This CDR3 comprises 11 residues. Trimming shortened V by 6 bases and J by 5 bases, and 11 bases separated the two germline ends. Germline CDR1 is DFQATT and CDR2 is SNEGSKA (reference sequence). CDR3 in amino acids: CSAPAGDEQYF. For the CDR3, the DNA is TGCAGTGCCCCGGCCGGGGACGAGCAGTACTTC.

This clone has more than one count but fewer than ten. The chain recombines TRBV6-1 with TRBJ1-1, with 12 bases aligning to TRBD1. The germline CDR1 and CDR2 sequences are MNHNS and SASEGT. The J segment lost 7 bases and the V segment lost 4 bases, leaving 22 bases of the junction unmatched. The CDR3 runs to 20 residues. CDR3 DNA sequence: TGTGCCAGCAGTGGCCGGGACAGGGGGCTGGGAGTGGGTACGCAGGGTGAAGCTTTCTTT. It yields the protein CASSGRDRGLGVGTQGEAFF.

The rearrangement joins TRBV6-5 to TRBJ2-7, with D possibly matching TRBD2 (5 bases). Trimming removed 5 bases from V and 2 bases from J, with 16 bases in between. In germline, CDR1 is MNHEY, CDR2 SVGAGI. The CDR3 has 15 amino acids. The CDR3 region is CASSPYTGLPYEQYF. CDR3 nucleotide sequence: TGTGCCAGCAGTCCCTACACGGGATTGCCCTACGAGCAGTACTTC.

This clone showed up just a few times. V gene TRBV19 combines with J gene TRBJ1-2, with 7 bases lining up with TRBD1. After removal of 3 bases from V and 1 base from J, the junction contained 5 bases not matched to a gene. This CDR3 has 15 residues. Per the germline V gene, CDR1 is LNHDA and CDR2 is SQIVND (reference sequence). CDR3 sequence (DNA): TGTGCCAGTAGTATTAGATGGGACAGTAACTATGGCTACACCTTC. It encodes CASSIRWDSNYGYTF.

V and J are TRBV9 and TRBJ2-1; 10 nucleotides align to TRBD2. Germline CDR1 SGDLS, CDR2 YYNGEE. After removal of 1 base from V and 8 bases from J, the junction contained 12 bases not matched to a gene. CDR3 length: 17 residues. Here the CDR3 DNA reads TGTGCCAGCAGCGTAAGGCTAGCGGGAGATATAAGGCATGAGCAGTTCTTC. This gives the protein CASSVRLAGDIRHEQFF. Supplemented by reference TRBV9 and TRBJ2-1, the full variable domain reads DSGVTQTPKHLITATGQRVTLRCSPRSGDLSVYWYQQSLDQGLQFLIQYYNGEERAKGNILERFSAQQFPDLHSELNLSSLELGDSALYFCASSVRLAGDIRHEQFFGPGTRLTVL.

The chain couples TRBV7-4 to TRBJ2-5; TRBD1 matches 9 bases. The CDR3 runs 16 residues. Germline values: CDR1 SGHVT, CDR2 SQSDAQ. With 5 bases clipped from V and 5 bases from J, the junction kept 12 bases outside the gene matches. The CDR3 loop is CASSLRGQGEEETQYF. CDR3 DNA sequence: TGTGCCAGCAGCCTTCGGGGACAGGGAGAGGAGGAGACCCAGTACTTC.

The J gene is TRBJ2-7, the V gene TRBV4-3; tentatively, D is TRBD2 (6 bases). This CDR3 comprises 17 residues. CDR1 is LGHNA and CDR2 is YSLEER in the germline V gene. The V and J ends lost 2 bases and 2 bases respectively, with 19 bases between them. This CDR3 reads CASSQMEGPGSAYEQYF. Here the CDR3 DNA reads TGCGCCAGCAGCCAAATGGAGGGCCCAGGGTCCGCCTACGAGCAGTACTTC.

The chain couples TRBV18 to TRBJ1-6; 9 bases align to TRBD1. The trim removed 4 bases at V and 8 bases at J, leaving 6 bases unmatched. The CDR3 runs 15 residues. The germline CDR1 and CDR2 sequences are KGHSH and LQKENI. DNA of the CDR3: TGTGCCAGCTCACGACAGGGGGGCGCGGATTCACCCCTCCACTTT. Its protein is CASSRQGGADSPLHF.

The chain has TRBV2 and TRBJ1-3; 9 bases agree with TRBD1. Per germline, CDR1 SNHLY and CDR2 FYNNEI. There are 15 residues in the CDR3. J lost 6 bases, V lost 8 bases, and 11 bases had no gene match. The CDR3 reads CASVELDRGANTIYF. The CDR3 DNA follows: TGTGCCAGCGTTGAGCTGGACAGGGGAGCAAACACCATATATTTT. The full variable domain, its missing parts supplied by reference TRBV2 and TRBJ1-3, is EPEVTQTPSHQVTQMGQEVILRCVPISNHLYFYWYRQILGQKVEFLVSFYNNEISEKSEIFDDQFSVERPDGSNFTLKIRSTKLEDSAMYFCASVELDRGANTIYFGEGSWLTVV.

The CDR3 bases are TGTGCCAGCAGCTTAAGGGGGTACACTGAAGCTTTCTTT. Translating gives CASSLRGYTEAFF. The gene calls are TRBV11-2 and TRBJ1-1; D is possibly TRBD1 (6 bases). Germline-derived CDR1 and CDR2 are SGHAT and FQNNGV. V lost 2 bases and J 3 bases, leaving 7 bases between the germline ends. CDR3 size: 13 residues.

The V and J genes are TRBV7-2 and TRBJ1-5, with D unresolved. The V end lost 1 base, the J end lost 3 bases, and 4 bases lay between the germline ends. The CDR3 extends over 13 amino acids. Germline CDR1 SGHTA, CDR2 FQGNSA. The CDR3 DNA sequence: TGTGCCAGCAGCTTAGAACACAATCAGCCCCAGCATTTT. Residues: CASSLEHNQPQHF. The full variable domain, in which reference TRBV7-2 and TRBJ1-5 provide the parts outside the CDR3, is GAGVSQSPSNKVTEKGKDVELRCDPISGHTALYWYRQSLGQGLEFLIYFQGNSAPDKSGLPSDRFSAERTGGSVSTLTIQRTQQEDSAVYLCASSLEHNQPQHFGDGTRLSIL.

The chain uses TRBV28 and TRBJ1-2, with a tentative D call TRBD1 (6 bases). The germline gives CDR1 MDHEN, CDR2 SYDVKM. V was trimmed by 7 bases and J by 11 bases, leaving 17 bases between them. This CDR3 is 12 amino acids long. Here the CDR3 DNA reads TGTGCCAGCACCCCGGACAGCCGGCGGTACACCTTC. Its protein is CASTPDSRRYTF.